The 28 T cell receptor beta chains below were found in one sample sequenced in a study of spatial heterogeneity in lung cancer (dated by TCRdb to between 2019 and 2020). The library came from 5' RACE. Sequencing was carried out with a NextSeq 500. Clones were called with MiXCR by TCRdb after fastp trimmed the public reads at Q25, and only in-frame beta chains were retained. Entries are consolidated by CDR3 protein sequence, retaining the most common genes and DNA. The sample data list tens of thousands of distinct CDR3 sequences, and about a fifth of these were observed just once. The ten most abundant clones make up approximately 5.6% of the sample. The time point label for this specimen denotes: sample taken at primary tumor resection. Without any cell sorting, TCR sequencing was performed on whole RNA extracted either from tumor and nontumor lung tissue or from cryopreserved PBMC samples. The material was PBMCs, obtained at surgery. These receptors were obtained from a male donor with early-stage non-small cell lung cancer.

This clonotype was seen a few times. The CDR3 DNA reads TGTGCCAGCAGTTTTAACCGGTTGGGGCGGGGGCTTGGCAATCAGCCCCAGCATTTT. It translates to CASSFNRLGRGLGNQPQHF. The chain couples TRBV28 to TRBJ1-5; a possible D gene is TRBD1 (6 bases). Germline CDR1 reads MDHEN; CDR2 reads SYDVKM. The CDR3 totals 19 residues. The V gene lost 3 bases and the J gene lost 2 bases, with 23 bases spanning the gap. The entire variable domain, with the rest obtained from reference TRBV28 and TRBJ1-5, is as follows: DVKVTQSSRYLVKRTGEKVFLECVQDMDHENMFWYRQDPGLGLRLIYFSYDVKMKEKGDIPEGYSVSREKKERFSLILESASTNQTSMYLCASSFNRLGRGLGNQPQHFGDGTRLSIL.

The chain couples TRBV25-1 to TRBJ2-7, with D unresolved. Germline lookup yields CDR1 MGHDK and CDR2 SYGVNS. The germline V and J ends were trimmed by 5 bases and 0 bases, with 11 bases remaining between them. The length of the CDR3 is 14 residues. CDR3 region: CASSPPRSSYEQYF. The CDR3 nucleotides are TGTGCCAGCAGTCCCCCCCGATCCTCCTACGAGCAGTACTTC.

This clonotype was detected only a few times. The chain joins TRBV14 to TRBJ1-1, with a tentative D call TRBD1 (6 bases). This CDR3 has 14 amino acids. The V end lost 3 bases, the J end lost 6 bases, and 14 bases lay between the germline ends. Germline values: CDR1 SGHDN, CDR2 FVKESK. The DNA of the CDR3 is TGTGCCAGCAGCCACCACAGGGAGGGCGCTGAAGCTTTCTTT. Its protein product is CASSHHREGAEAFF.

V usage is TRBV19 and J usage is TRBJ1-5, with D tentatively TRBD1 (5 bases). The CDR3 totals 15 residues. V was trimmed by 10 bases and J by 2 bases, leaving 18 bases between them. Germline V lookup: CDR1 LNHDA, CDR2 SQIVND (reference sequence). In DNA form, the CDR3 reads TGTGCCACTAGCCCGGGGGTTAGAGGCAATCAGCCCCAGCATTTT. Translating it yields CATSPGVRGNQPQHF.

The genes are TRBV7-2 and TRBJ2-2, with D possibly matching TRBD2 (6 bases). CDR1 is SGHTA and CDR2 is FQGNSA in the germline V gene. The CDR3 extends over 15 amino acids. V was clipped by 5 bases and J by 6 bases, with 16 bases between them. CDR3 coding DNA: TGTGCCAGCAGCCGGGGGAGCGACGAGTCCGGGGAGCTGTTTTTT. Protein sequence: CASSRGSDESGELFF.

This clonotype was counted ten times or more. The gene calls are TRBV11-2 and TRBJ2-2; D is ambiguous. From germline, CDR1 is SGHAT and CDR2 FQNNGV. V lost 4 bases, J lost 3 bases, and 12 bases lay in between. CDR3 length: 15 amino acids. The CDR3: CASSSISGDTGELFF. CDR3 sequence (DNA): TGTGCCAGCAGCTCCATAAGTGGGGACACCGGGGAGCTGTTTTTT.

The chain joins TRBV7-2 to TRBJ2-3; D is perhaps TRBD1 or TRBD2 (6 bases each). CDR1 and CDR2 from the germline V gene are SGHTA and FQGNSA. Trimming removed 5 bases at V and 4 bases at J, with 13 bases between. This CDR3 has 14 residues. CDR3 sequence reads: CASSGGRPPDTQYF. In DNA, the CDR3 is TGTGCCAGCAGCGGGGGGCGCCCTCCAGATACGCAGTATTTT.

The chain has TRBV11-2 and TRBJ2-1; a possible D gene is TRBD2 (6 bases). The V gene lost 3 bases and the J gene lost 0 bases, with 18 bases spanning the gap. CDR1 is SGHAT, CDR2 FQNNGV, per germline. This CDR3 contains 18 residues. This chain's CDR3 is CASSFVTPMTSSYNEQFF. CDR3 sequence (DNA): TGTGCCAGCAGCTTCGTGACTCCGATGACTAGCTCCTACAATGAGCAGTTCTTC.

This clonotype was seen a handful of times. The J gene is TRBJ2-7, the V gene TRBV20-1, with 7 bases fitting TRBD1. The V gene's germline CDR1 is DFQATT and CDR2 SNEGSKA (reference sequence). This CDR3 contains 13 residues. The trim removed 5 bases at V and 4 bases at J, leaving 8 bases unmatched. The CDR3 coding sequence is TGCAGTGCTTTAGACAGGGTTGAGTACGAGCAGTACTTC. This gives the protein CSALDRVEYEQYF.

This chain uses TRBV19 with TRBJ2-1; either TRBD1 or TRBD2 may fit D (6 bases each). V was clipped by 6 bases and J by 0 bases, with 21 bases between them. The germline gives CDR1 LNHDA, CDR2 SQIVND (reference sequence). The CDR3 is 18 amino acids. The CDR3 is CASRAEGGFLSSYNEQFF. In nucleotides, the CDR3 is TGTGCCAGTAGGGCCGAAGGGGGGTTTCTCAGCTCCTACAATGAGCAGTTCTTC.

The sample holds many counts of this clonotype. The chain has TRBV29-1 and TRBJ2-3; 10 bases fit TRBD1. CDR3 length: 15 residues. CDR1 and CDR2 from the germline V gene are SQVTM and ANQGSEA. V shed 0 bases and J 4 bases; nucleotides not matched to a gene: 4. This CDR3 is CSVEEWDRGADTQYF. CDR3 bases: TGCAGCGTTGAAGAATGGGACAGGGGCGCAGATACGCAGTATTTT.

There are many counts of this clonotype. This sequence joins TRBV2 and TRBJ2-7, with D maybe TRBD1 (5 bases). Germline CDR1 and CDR2: SNHLY and FYNNEI. The length of the CDR3 is 16 residues. The ends were cut back, 6 bases at V and 3 bases at J, with 21 bases in the middle. The CDR3 is CASSQLTAQSFYEQYF. CDR3 DNA: TGTGCCAGCAGCCAACTGACAGCCCAATCTTTCTACGAGCAGTACTTC. Supplemented by reference TRBV2 and TRBJ2-7, the full variable domain reads EPEVTQTPSHQVTQMGQEVILRCVPISNHLYFYWYRQILGQKVEFLVSFYNNEISEKSEIFDDQFSVERPDGSNFTLKIRSTKLEDSAMYFCASSQLTAQSFYEQYFGPGTRLTVT.

This chain joins TRBV29-1 and TRBJ2-3, with D tentatively TRBD1 (5 bases). The CDR3 contains 14 residues. Per germline, CDR1 SQVTM and CDR2 ANQGSEA. Trimming shortened V by 1 base and J by 0 bases, and 8 bases separated the two germline ends. DNA of the CDR3: TGCAGCGTTGAAGGGGGCTCTAGCACAGATACGCAGTATTTT. This codes for CSVEGGSSTDTQYF.

This clonotype has at least ten counts. V usage is TRBV28 and J usage is TRBJ2-7; TRBD2 matches at 14 bases. The germline CDR1 and CDR2 sequences are MDHEN and SYDVKM. Trimming at V came to 8 bases and at J to 2 bases, leaving 5 bases not matched to a gene. The CDR3 extends over 15 amino acids. DNA of the CDR3: TGTGCCAGCGGCTTGACTAGCGGGGGGGCCTACGAGCAGTACTTC. Translated, it gives CASGLTSGGAYEQYF.

The rearrangement joins TRBV15 to TRBJ2-3; D unclear. Germline V lookup: CDR1 LNHNV, CDR2 YYDKDF (reference sequence). The V and J ends lost 2 bases and 10 bases respectively, with 10 bases between them. This CDR3 has 12 amino acids. The CDR3 DNA is TGTGCCACCAGCAGATCTACCCGGGCGCAGTATTTT. Translation gives CATSRSTRAQYF.

This clonotype was picked up a small number of times. This chain connects TRBV5-1 to TRBJ2-3; D not resolved. V was clipped by 4 bases and J by 6 bases, with 6 bases between them. This CDR3 is 11 amino acids long. Germline lookup yields CDR1 SGHRS and CDR2 YFSETQ. The CDR3 spells CASSREDTQYF. The DNA for the CDR3 is TGCGCCAGCAGCCGCGAGGATACGCAGTATTTT.

V gene TRBV7-8 combines with J gene TRBJ2-5, with D perhaps TRBD1 (5 bases). The V end was cut by 3 bases, the J end by 2 bases, with 10 bases between. CDR1 is SGHVS and CDR2 is FQNEAQ in the germline V gene. The length of the CDR3 is 14 residues. CDR3 nucleotide sequence: TGTGCCAGCAGCTTCGACCAGGGACAAGAGACCCAGTACTTC. It is translated as CASSFDQGQETQYF.

This clonotype has ten or more counts. The V gene is TRBV7-2, the J gene TRBJ2-7; TRBD2 agrees at 7 bases. V was pared by 5 bases and J by 6 bases, with 4 bases of the junction left unmatched. The CDR3 is 12 residues long. Germline-derived CDR1 and CDR2 are SGHTA and FQGNSA. This chain's CDR3 is CASSLGGSEQYF. Written as DNA, the CDR3 is TGTGCCAGCAGCCTCGGGGGGTCCGAGCAGTACTTC. The whole variable domain, remainder taken from reference TRBV7-2 and TRBJ2-7, is GAGVSQSPSNKVTEKGKDVELRCDPISGHTALYWYRQSLGQGLEFLIYFQGNSAPDKSGLPSDRFSAERTGGSVSTLTIQRTQQEDSAVYLCASSLGGSEQYFGPGTRLTVT.

A few counts support this clonotype. This sequence joins TRBV5-1 and TRBJ2-1, with 7 nucleotides matching TRBD1. Germline-derived CDR1 and CDR2 are SGHRS and YFSETQ. V lost 3 bases and J lost 1; bases outside the gene matches: 4. The CDR3 runs to 15 residues. The CDR3 region has the DNA TGCGCCAGCAGCTCGGTCAGGGGGTCCTACAATGAGCAGTTCTTC. Translation gives CASSSVRGSYNEQFF.

The chain employs TRBV14 and TRBJ2-5; 7 nucleotides align to TRBD2. Germline CDR1 reads SGHDN; CDR2 reads FVKESK. V lost 2 bases, J lost 1 base, and 7 bases stayed unmatched. This CDR3 spans 16 amino acids. As DNA, the CDR3 is TGTGCCAGCAGCCAAAAGCGGACTAGATCCCAAGAGACCCAGTACTTC. This encodes CASSQKRTRSQETQYF.

The chain recombines TRBV20-1 with TRBJ1-3, with 7 bases matching TRBD1. This CDR3 region has 13 residues. Germline CDR1 reads DFQATT; CDR2 reads SNEGSKA (reference sequence). CDR3: CSVTGASGNTIYF. As DNA, the CDR3 is TGCAGCGTCACAGGGGCCTCTGGAAACACCATATATTTT.

This chain links TRBV9 with TRBJ2-7; 8 bases are a match to TRBD1. The trim removed 0 bases at V and 5 bases at J, leaving 4 bases unmatched. The CDR3 spans 14 residues. Germline CDR1 reads SGDLS; CDR2 reads YYNGEE. CDR3 sequence (DNA): TGTGCCAGCAGCGTAGAAGGACAGGGAGACGAGCAGTACTTC. Translation: CASSVEGQGDEQYF.

V gene TRBV27 combines with J gene TRBJ2-7; D tentatively fits TRBD1 or TRBD2 (5 bases each). This CDR3 comprises 16 residues. Trimming stripped 2 bases from V and 3 bases from J, with 17 bases between. CDR1 and CDR2 (germline): MNHEY, SMNVEV (reference sequence). The CDR3 protein is CASSLVPGTEVYEQYF. The CDR3 DNA is TGTGCCAGCAGTTTAGTCCCCGGGACCGAAGTCTACGAGCAGTACTTC.

This clonotype was observed a few times. The chain uses TRBV28 and TRBJ2-1, with 11 nucleotides matching TRBD2. The CDR3 covers 13 residues. Germline trimming cut 10 bases from V and 4 bases from J; bases unmatched to any gene: 3. Germline-derived CDR1 and CDR2 are MDHEN and SYDVKM. CDR3 DNA sequence: TGTGCCATCGGGACTAGCGGATACAATGAGCAGTTCTTC. As protein: CAIGTSGYNEQFF.

This chain links TRBV20-1 with TRBJ2-3; the D gene is possibly TRBD2 (6 bases). Trimming took off 6 bases at V and 4 bases at J, with 14 bases between the two ends. Germline-derived CDR1 and CDR2 are DFQATT and SNEGSKA (reference sequence). This CDR3 has 13 amino acids. CDR3 nucleotides: TGCAGTGCAAGGCTAGCGCATCCAGATACGCAGTATTTT. Translated, it gives CSARLAHPDTQYF.

The gene calls are TRBV10-3 and TRBJ1-5; D gene unclear. The length of the CDR3 is 15 residues. The germline CDR1 and CDR2 sequences are ENHRY and SYGVKD. The ends were cut back, 0 bases at V and 3 bases at J, with 9 bases in the middle. This chain's CDR3 is CAISESEGANQPQHF. In nucleotides, the CDR3 is TGTGCCATCAGTGAGTCGGAGGGTGCCAATCAGCCCCAGCATTTT.

This clonotype was seen more than once but under ten times. V gene TRBV19 combines with J gene TRBJ1-5; TRBD1 matches at 9 bases. V shed 5 bases, J shed 6 bases, and the junction held 11 bases outside the gene matches. The CDR3 has 16 residues. Germline CDR1 reads LNHDA; CDR2 reads SQIVND (reference sequence). CDR3 loop: CASSLPDRGGGQPQHF. DNA for the CDR3: TGTGCCAGTAGTCTCCCGGACAGGGGAGGTGGTCAGCCCCAGCATTTT.

Remarks on this clonotype: A much larger clone lies one base from this, so it may be a read error. The J gene is TRBJ2-1, the V gene TRBV5-1, with 8 positions matching TRBD2. Germline V gene sequence: CDR1 SGHRS, CDR2 YFSETQ. The CDR3 consists of 13 residues. The DNA for the CDR3 is TGCGTCAGCAGCATGGGACTAGTGGGTGAGCAGTTCTTC. Amino acid sequence: CVSSMGLVGEQFF.